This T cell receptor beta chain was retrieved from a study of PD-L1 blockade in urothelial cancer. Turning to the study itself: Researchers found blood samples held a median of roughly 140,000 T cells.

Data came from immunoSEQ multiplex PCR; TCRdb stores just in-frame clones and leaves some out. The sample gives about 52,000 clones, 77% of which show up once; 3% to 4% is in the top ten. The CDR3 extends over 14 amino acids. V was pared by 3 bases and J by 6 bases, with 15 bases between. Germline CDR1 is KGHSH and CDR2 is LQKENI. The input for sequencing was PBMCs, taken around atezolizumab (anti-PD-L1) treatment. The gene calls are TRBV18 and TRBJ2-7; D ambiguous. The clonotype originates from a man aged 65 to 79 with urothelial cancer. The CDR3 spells CASSPINTVSEQYF. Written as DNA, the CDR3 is TGTGCCAGCTCACCCATAAACACAGTCAGCGAGCAGTACTTC.